The clone carrying this T cell receptor (beta chain) has ten or more counts. The sample is drawn from a study of T-cell reconstitution after alpha-beta-depleted transplantation in children. Preparing the TCRbeta library involved the use of unique molecular identifiers. In TCRdb, the PCR reads were re-called with MiXCR into one record per CDR3 protein. The repertoire holds under 450,000 distinct CDR3 sequences, about an eighth seen once, with over 3.5% in the top ten. With 0 bases removed from V and 7 bases from J, the gap between germline ends came to 18 bases. Germline CDR1 is MNHEY and CDR2 is SMNVEV (reference sequence). The CDR3 sequence is 16 residues long.

This TCR was sampled from a human donor who donated a stem cell graft to a child with Fanconi anemia. The sample consisted of PBMCs, taken from the stem cell graft. This chain links TRBV27 with TRBJ2-5, with TRBD1 as a possible D gene (6 bases). CDR3: CASSLSTGSLGGTQYF. The CDR3 DNA reads TGTGCCAGCAGTTTATCAACAGGGTCGCTCGGTGGGACCCAGTACTTC.